This T cell receptor beta chain originates from a study of T cell repertoires in cytomegalovirus infection. Study-wide background: The authors used CMV epitopes that were HLA-C-restricted (recently identified) and HLA-B-restricted (well studied). TCR beta signatures that were public indicated CMV infection and matching HLA type.

Points on this clonotype: Its antigen is still unknown.

The CDR3 is 14 residues long. Trimming shortened V by 0 bases and J by 5 bases, and 8 bases separated the two germline ends. In germline, CDR1 is LGHDT, CDR2 YNNKEL (reference sequence). Overall study results and limits: Identification of carriers of CMV plus the relevant HLA was achieved through cumulative public TCR beta family frequency. Within the response measured ex vivo, HLA-C-restricted CMV-specific TCR beta clonotypes were dominant.

TCRdb reprocessed the reads via MiXCR and lists one record per CDR3 protein. The sample carries 900,000 to 950,000 distinct CDR3 sequences, less than 40% recorded once. The sample was cultured CD8+ T cells from PBMCs, taken from culture after CMV antigen stimulation. V is TRBV3-1 and J is TRBJ1-5; D is unclear. This sequence was found in a human donor in good health (CMV status not recorded). Some clones in this sample may be carry-over from other donors' samples. The CDR3 bases are TGTGCCAGCAGCCAAGACGGCTGGGATCAGCCCCAGCATTTT. Protein sequence: CASSQDGWDQPQHF.